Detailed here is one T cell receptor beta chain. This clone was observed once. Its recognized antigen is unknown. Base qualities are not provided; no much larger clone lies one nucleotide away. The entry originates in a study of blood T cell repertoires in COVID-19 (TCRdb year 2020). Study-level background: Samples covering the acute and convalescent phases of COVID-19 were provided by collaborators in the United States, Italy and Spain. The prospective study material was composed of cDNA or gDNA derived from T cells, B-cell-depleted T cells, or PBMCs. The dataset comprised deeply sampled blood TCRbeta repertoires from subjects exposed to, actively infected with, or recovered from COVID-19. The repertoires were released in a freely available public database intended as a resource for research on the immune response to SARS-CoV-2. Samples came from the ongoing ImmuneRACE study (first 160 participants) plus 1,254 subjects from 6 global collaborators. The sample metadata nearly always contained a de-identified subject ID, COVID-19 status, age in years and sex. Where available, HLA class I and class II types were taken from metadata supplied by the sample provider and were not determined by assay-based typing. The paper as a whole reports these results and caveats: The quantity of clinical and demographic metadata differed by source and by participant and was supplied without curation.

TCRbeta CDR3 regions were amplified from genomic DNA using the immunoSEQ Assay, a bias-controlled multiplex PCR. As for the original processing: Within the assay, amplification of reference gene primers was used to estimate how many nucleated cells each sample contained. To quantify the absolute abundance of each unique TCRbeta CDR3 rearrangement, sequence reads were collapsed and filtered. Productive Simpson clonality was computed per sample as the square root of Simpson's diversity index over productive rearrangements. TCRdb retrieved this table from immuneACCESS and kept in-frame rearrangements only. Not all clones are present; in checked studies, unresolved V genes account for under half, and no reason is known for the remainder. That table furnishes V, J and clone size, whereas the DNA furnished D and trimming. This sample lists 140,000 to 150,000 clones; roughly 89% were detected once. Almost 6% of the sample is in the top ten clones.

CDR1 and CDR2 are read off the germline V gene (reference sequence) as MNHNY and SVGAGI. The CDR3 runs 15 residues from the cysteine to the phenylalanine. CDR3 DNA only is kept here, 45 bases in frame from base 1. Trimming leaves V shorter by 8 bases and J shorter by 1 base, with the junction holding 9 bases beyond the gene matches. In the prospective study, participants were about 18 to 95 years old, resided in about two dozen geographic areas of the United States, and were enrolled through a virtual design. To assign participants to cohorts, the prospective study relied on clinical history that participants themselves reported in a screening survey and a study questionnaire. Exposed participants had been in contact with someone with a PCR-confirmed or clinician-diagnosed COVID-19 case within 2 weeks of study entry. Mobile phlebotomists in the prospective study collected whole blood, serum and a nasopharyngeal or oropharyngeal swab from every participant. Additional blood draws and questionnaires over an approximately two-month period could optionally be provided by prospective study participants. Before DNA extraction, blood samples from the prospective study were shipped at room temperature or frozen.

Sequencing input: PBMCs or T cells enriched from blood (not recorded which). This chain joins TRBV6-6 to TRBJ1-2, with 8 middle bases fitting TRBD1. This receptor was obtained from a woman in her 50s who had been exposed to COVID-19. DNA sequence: TGTGCCAGCCACCAACAGGGGGGAGATAACTATGGCTACACCTTC. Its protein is CASHQQGGDNYGYTF.